This T cell receptor (beta chain) comes out of a study of blood T cells in healthy people across ages. Alongside a J-beta primer mix, a sample-barcoded 5' primer served in a second PCR lasting about 7 to 12 cycles. A template-switch adaptor containing 12 random nucleotides labeled each cDNA molecule. MiXCR was run by TCRdb on the 5' RACE reads, yielding one entry per CDR3 protein. The table has about 1 million distinct CDR3 sequences, 45% seen once. Broader study findings: Naive and antigen-experienced cells were not separated, limiting conclusive comparison. Expanded clonotype shifts may have been confounded, as the donors had an unknown CMV status. A greater number of naive CD4+ cells and higher diversity distinguished long-lived donors from aged donors.

With respect to this clonotype: Its antigen is not known.

The sample consisted of blood. The clonotype was recovered from a woman aged 55-70 years in good health.

This chain's CDR3 is CSASTRVNSPLHF. The CDR3 region has the DNA TGCAGTGCTAGTACCAGGGTTAATTCACCCCTCCACTTT. This chain uses TRBV20-1 with TRBJ1-6, with a tentative D call TRBD1 (5 bases). Germline V gene data show CDR1 as DFQATT and CDR2 as SNEGSKA (reference sequence). V shed 3 bases and J shed 6 bases, with 9 bases lying between them. The CDR3 runs 13 residues.